These 2 T cell receptor beta chains were all obtained from the same sample, sequenced in a study of shared clonotypes between healthy human individuals. TCRdb's copy holds only in-frame clones and misses some; the assay was immunoSEQ multiplex PCR. The sample lists roughly 2.4 million clones; 90% to 97% were seen once. Specimen: naive CD4+ T cells sorted from blood. Specified subset: CD45RA+ positively selected. These receptors were obtained from a man between 18 and 35 years old in good health.

The gene calls are TRBV18 and TRBJ2-3; no reliable D call. Germline V gives CDR1 KGHSH, CDR2 LQKENI. The CDR3 extends over 13 amino acids. V was pared by 2 bases and J by 5 bases, with 8 bases between. CDR3 coding DNA: TGTGCCAGCTCACCATTGGGTCTAGATACGCAGTATTTT. Its protein is CASSPLGLDTQYF. Full variable domain (missing parts from reference TRBV18 and TRBJ2-3): NAGVMQNPRHLVRRRGQEARLRCSPMKGHSHVYWYRQLPEEGLKFMVYLQKENIIDESGMPKERFSAEFPKEGPSILRIQQVVRGDSAAYFCASSPLGLDTQYFGPGTRLTVL.

This chain uses TRBV6-5 with TRBJ1-2, with D possibly being TRBD1 (6 bases). This CDR3 is built from 16 residues. V was cut by 0 bases and J by 7 bases, with 18 bases left in between. Germline CDR1 reads MNHEY; CDR2 reads SVGAGI. This chain's CDR3 is CASSYSRFAGGGGYTF. CDR3 coding DNA: TGTGCCAGCAGTTACTCGAGATTCGCTGGGGGCGGTGGCTACACCTTC.